These 5 T cell receptor beta chains share one sample of origin, sequenced in a study of blood T cell repertoires in COVID-19. This table comes from immunoSEQ multiplex PCR, and its TCRdb copy is limited to in-frame clones, with some not included. Seen here are under 150,000 clones, 81% observed once, and the top ten hold approximately 1.5%. Sequencing was performed on peripheral blood. The receptors were gathered from a man aged 50 to 60 with acute or convalescent COVID-19.

The chain combines TRBV19 with TRBJ1-3; D gene unclear. This CDR3 is 15 amino acids long. Germline V CDR1 and CDR2: LNHDA, SQIVND (reference sequence). The V gene lost 3 bases and the J gene lost 0 bases, with 9 bases spanning the gap. The CDR3 is CASSIRHGSGNTIYF. In DNA, the CDR3 is TGTGCCAGTAGTATCCGACATGGCTCTGGAAACACCATATATTTT.

The CDR3 sequence is CASKAGFGNQPQHF. In nucleotides, the CDR3 is TGTGCCAGTAAAGCAGGGTTCGGCAATCAGCCCCAGCATTTT. The rearrangement uses TRBV19 and TRBJ1-5, with D possibly TRBD1 on 5 matching bases. V gave up 7 bases and J gave up 2 bases, with 12 bases separating them. The V gene's germline CDR1 is LNHDA and CDR2 SQIVND (reference sequence). The CDR3 runs 14 residues.

This chain uses TRBV28 with TRBJ1-5; 7 bases are a match to TRBD1. This CDR3 has 13 amino acids. V shed 7 bases, J shed 4 bases, and the junction held 4 bases outside the gene matches. From germline, CDR1 is MDHEN and CDR2 SYDVKM. The CDR3: CASTSGGNQPQHF. The CDR3 bases are TGTGCCAGCACCTCAGGGGGGAATCAGCCCCAGCATTTT.

The chain couples TRBV6-5 to TRBJ1-6, with 9 nucleotides matching TRBD1. This CDR3 comprises 15 residues. The trim removed 0 bases at V and 9 bases at J, leaving 3 bases unmatched. The germline CDR1 and CDR2 sequences are MNHEY and SVGAGI. The CDR3 protein is CASSYSLQGASPLHF. CDR3 bases: TGTGCCAGCAGTTACTCGCTACAGGGGGCTTCACCCCTCCACTTT.

V and J are TRBV7-3 and TRBJ2-2, with D unresolved. CDR3 length: 11 residues. Trimming removed 7 bases from V and 5 bases from J, with 5 bases in between. CDR1 is SGHTA and CDR2 is FQGTGA in the germline V gene. The CDR3 DNA reads as TGTGCCAGCATGTCAACCGGGGAGCTGTTTTTT. Its protein product is CASMSTGELFF.